The source of this T cell receptor beta chain is a study of blood T cell repertoires in COVID-19. Looking at the study overall: The United States, Italy and Spain provided the acute and convalescent COVID-19 samples. Nucleic acid was either cDNA or gDNA, and it came from T cells, B-cell-depleted T cells, or PBMCs.

In its sample, this clone was seen many times. How the authors handled the data: By means of reference gene primer amplification, nucleated cell counts were estimated. Measured with immunoSEQ multiplex PCR; TCRdb has only the in-frame clones, and not every one. V, J and clone size are taken as reported in that table, and D and trimming were inferred from the DNA itself. The sample shows some 170,000 clones, about 74% of them seen only once. What was sequenced was peripheral blood. The sequence was collected from a man between 60 and 70 years old with acute or convalescent COVID-19.

This CDR3 is CASSNRRSPPYGYTF. DNA of the CDR3: TGTGCCAGCAGCAATAGGAGGTCTCCTCCCTATGGCTACACCTTC. This chain connects TRBV21-1 to TRBJ1-2. TRBV21-1 is a recognized pseudogene. This CDR3 has 15 amino acids.